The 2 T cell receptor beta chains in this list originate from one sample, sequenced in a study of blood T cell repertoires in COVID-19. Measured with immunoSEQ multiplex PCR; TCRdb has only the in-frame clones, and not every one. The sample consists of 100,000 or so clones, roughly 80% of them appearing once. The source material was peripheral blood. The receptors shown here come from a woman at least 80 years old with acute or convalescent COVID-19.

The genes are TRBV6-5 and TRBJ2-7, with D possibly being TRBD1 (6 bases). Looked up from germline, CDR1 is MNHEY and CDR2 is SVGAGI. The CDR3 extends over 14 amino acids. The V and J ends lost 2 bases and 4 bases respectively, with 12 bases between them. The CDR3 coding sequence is TGTGCCAGCAGTTACGCCCCCAGGGGATACGAGCAGTACTTC. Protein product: CASSYAPRGYEQYF.

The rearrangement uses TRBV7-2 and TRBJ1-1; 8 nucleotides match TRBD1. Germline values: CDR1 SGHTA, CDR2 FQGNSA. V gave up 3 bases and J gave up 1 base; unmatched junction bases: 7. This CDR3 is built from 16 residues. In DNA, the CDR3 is TGTGCCAGCAGCTTCAGGGGGCGAGTTGGGAACACTGAAGCTTTCTTT. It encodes CASSFRGRVGNTEAFF.